The 6 T cell receptor beta chains listed next were all sequenced from one sample in a study of T cells in Graves' hyperthyroidism and ophthalmopathy. It was RNA transcripts that yielded the amplified TCR beta CDR3 regions. The study used the HTBI primer set for a first-round RT-PCR of the TCR CDR3. TCRdb fed the multiplex PCR reads into MiXCR, producing one record per CDR3 protein. The data show about 640,000 distinct CDR3 sequences, about 14% seen once. Sequencing input: blood. Receptor source: a woman between 45 and 60 years old with Graves' ophthalmopathy.

At least ten counts were recorded for this clonotype. The chain carries TRBV20-1 and TRBJ2-1; no clear D. The germline V gene has CDR1 DFQATT and CDR2 SNEGSKA (reference sequence). The V gene lost 4 bases and the J gene lost 5 bases, with 9 bases spanning the gap. The CDR3 consists of 12 residues. For the CDR3, the DNA is TGCAGTGCTAACCCGAACCACAATGAGCAGTTCTTC. Its translation is CSANPNHNEQFF.

This clonotype has a count of ten or more. The chain uses TRBV30 and TRBJ2-5; D possibly uses TRBD1 or TRBD2 (6 bases each). Germline V gives CDR1 GTSNPN, CDR2 SVGIG (reference sequence). V dropped 5 bases and J dropped 5 bases, with 15 bases sitting between them. The CDR3 has 13 residues. CDR3 sequence (DNA): TGTGCCTGGTCCGGGGTAGGGGGGGAGACCCAGTACTTC. This translates into CAWSGVGGETQYF.

This chain connects TRBV10-1 to TRBJ1-2, with TRBD1 identical over 10 bases. Germline V gene lookup returns CDR1 WNHNN and CDR2 SYGVQD (reference sequence). The CDR3 length is 15 residues. J was trimmed by 5 bases and V by 8 bases; bases with no gene match: 11. CDR3 nucleotide sequence: TGCGCCAGCGGCCCGGGACAGGGGAAGGGGTATGGCTACACCTTC. It is translated as CASGPGQGKGYGYTF.

This clonotype has just one count. A read error is possible here, since a much larger clone lies one base away. V usage is TRBV2 and J usage is TRBJ1-1; D is unclear. Per the germline V gene, CDR1 is SNHLY and CDR2 is FYNNEI. The CDR3 extends over 13 amino acids. This CDR3 reads CASNRETNTKAFF. CDR3 DNA sequence: TGTGCCAGCAACCGAGAGACGAACACTAAAGCTTTCTTT.

The chain recombines TRBV5-6 with TRBJ2-3, with 10 bases lining up with TRBD2. This CDR3 is built from 16 residues. V lost 5 bases, J lost 3 bases, and 9 bases stayed unmatched. From germline, CDR1 is SGHDT and CDR2 YYEEEE. The CDR3 region has the DNA TGTGCCAGCAGAAAAAGGGGGACTAGCGTGACAGATACGCAGTATTTT. It is translated as CASRKRGTSVTDTQYF.

There are many counts of this clonotype. The chain has TRBV20-1 and TRBJ2-1, with TRBD2 matching 10 bases. Germline V lookup: CDR1 DFQATT, CDR2 SNEGSKA (reference sequence). The V segment lost 5 bases and the J segment 2 bases; nucleotides outside the gene matches: 3. The CDR3 totals 14 residues. CDR3 residues: CSAGTSGTYNEQFF. CDR3 sequence (DNA): TGCAGTGCTGGTACTAGCGGGACCTACAATGAGCAGTTCTTC.